The 27 T cell receptor beta chains below come from one sample, sequenced in a study of Tregs in tolerant kidney transplant recipients. TCRdb's copy holds only in-frame clones and misses some; the assay was immunoSEQ multiplex PCR. The table lists around 230,000 clones, about 86% of them singletons. Sequenced sample: CD4+ T cells from blood. These receptors were collected from a human donor in good health.

This chain connects TRBV11-3 to TRBJ2-3; TRBD2 matches at 10 bases. The length of the CDR3 is 18 residues. The V gene's germline CDR1 is SGHNT and CDR2 YENEEA. V gave up 5 bases and J gave up 2 bases; unmatched junction bases: 13. The CDR3 nucleotides are TGTGCCAGCAGCATATCGTATCTAGCGGGAGACGACACAGATACGCAGTATTTT. Protein: CASSISYLAGDDTDTQYF.

In regard to this clone: A junction end diverges from the germline sequence, so it may reflect a read error. V and J are TRBV30 and TRBJ1-4; TRBD1 matches at 9 bases. The CDR3 length is 14 residues. The V gene's germline CDR1 is GTSNPN and CDR2 SVGIG (reference sequence). CDR3 sequence (DNA): TGTGCATGGACTCATGACAGGGGGGAGGAAAAACTGTTTTTT. This translates into CAWTHDRGEEKLFF.

The chain couples TRBV5-1 to TRBJ2-3; D is unclear. The CDR3 totals 13 residues. Looked up from germline, CDR1 is SGHRS and CDR2 is YFSETQ. Trimming left V 4 bases short and J 2 bases short, with 8 bases between. CDR3 sequence reads: CASSASITDTQYF. The CDR3 DNA is TGCGCCAGCAGCGCCAGTATCACAGATACGCAGTATTTT.

The V and J genes are TRBV7-8 and TRBJ1-2; 7 bases map to TRBD1. Looked up from germline, CDR1 is SGHVS and CDR2 is FQNEAQ. The junction had 6 bases not matched to a gene; V was cut back by 2 bases and J by 3 bases. The CDR3 covers 15 residues. CDR3 sequence: CASSLFGTVDYGYTF. As DNA, the CDR3 is TGTGCCAGCAGCTTATTCGGGACAGTAGACTATGGCTACACCTTC.

This clone showed up just a few times. The chain recombines TRBV5-1 with TRBJ2-2; 8 bases fit TRBD1. The CDR3 length is 13 residues. Germline V gene sequence: CDR1 SGHRS, CDR2 YFSETQ. The junction had 2 bases not matched to a gene; V was cut back by 4 bases and J by 6 bases. CDR3 DNA: TGCGCCAGCAGCACAGGGGGTGCCGGGGAGCTGTTTTTT. Amino acid sequence: CASSTGGAGELFF.

This clone was counted a single time. The gene calls are TRBV5-1 and TRBJ1-1; D might be TRBD1 (5 bases). CDR1 is SGHRS, CDR2 YFSETQ, per germline. Trimming removed 0 bases at V and 1 base at J, with 13 bases between. The CDR3 is 16 amino acids. DNA for the CDR3: TGCGCCAGCAGCTTGGACCCTCAGGGCCAGAACACTGAAGCTTTCTTT. The encoded protein is CASSLDPQGQNTEAFF.

The chain links TRBV5-6 to TRBJ2-2; 7 bases are shared with TRBD1. The CDR3 is made up of 15 amino acids. The V gene's germline CDR1 is SGHDT and CDR2 YYEEEE. Trimming took 0 bases from V and 6 from J; bases not matched to a gene: 5. CDR3 protein: CASSLVAGGPGELFF. CDR3 nucleotides: TGTGCCAGCAGCTTGGTGGCAGGGGGTCCCGGGGAGCTGTTTTTT. Together with reference TRBV5-6 and TRBJ2-2, the CDR3 gives the full variable domain: DAGVTQSPTHLIKTRGQQVTLRCSPKSGHDTVSWYQQALGQGPQFIFQYYEEEERQRGNFPDRFSGHQFPNYSSELNVNALLLGDSALYLCASSLVAGGPGELFFGEGSRLTVL.

The chain employs TRBV5-1 and TRBJ2-5, with 7 positions matching TRBD2. J lost 1 base, V lost 4 bases, and 7 bases had no gene match. This CDR3 region has 15 residues. Germline V gene sequence: CDR1 SGHRS, CDR2 YFSETQ. The CDR3 nucleotides read TGCGCCAGCAGCCCGCTCCCTAGCGGCCAAGAGACCCAGTACTTC. This encodes CASSPLPSGQETQYF.

V usage is TRBV5-1 and J usage is TRBJ2-1; no clear D gene. The germline V and J ends were trimmed by 1 base and 2 bases, with 7 bases remaining between them. The CDR3 contains 14 residues. Germline V gene lookup returns CDR1 SGHRS and CDR2 YFSETQ. CDR3 coding DNA: TGCGCCAGCAGCTTGCCTGAGACCTACAATGAGCAGTTCTTC. This encodes CASSLPETYNEQFF. Full variable domain (outside the CDR3, taken from reference TRBV5-1 and TRBJ2-1): KAGVTQTPRYLIKTRGQQVTLSCSPISGHRSVSWYQQTPGQGLQFLFEYFSETQRNKGNFPGRFSGRQFSNSRSEMNVSTLELGDSALYLCASSLPETYNEQFFGPGTRLTVL.

The rearrangement joins TRBV5-1 to TRBJ2-7, with 8 bases that match TRBD2. The CDR3 covers 13 residues. The V gene end was trimmed by 4 bases and the J gene end by 4 bases; junction bases not matched to a gene: 4. The germline V gene has CDR1 SGHRS and CDR2 YFSETQ. CDR3 sequence reads: CASSPGTRYEQYF. CDR3 bases: TGCGCCAGCAGCCCCGGGACTAGATACGAGCAGTACTTC.

DNA of the CDR3: TGTGCCAGCAGGTCGACTAGCGGATACAATACGCAGTATTTT. Amino acid sequence: CASRSTSGYNTQYF. The chain has TRBV7-2 and TRBJ2-3, with 9 bases aligning to TRBD2. The CDR3 loop spans 14 amino acids. The V and J ends lost 6 bases and 7 bases, in that order; junction bases with no gene match: 8. CDR1 is SGHTA, CDR2 FQGNSA, per germline.

V and J are TRBV10-1 and TRBJ2-2, with 7 bases matching TRBD1. V was clipped by 2 bases and J by 4 bases; unmatched bases: 1. Germline CDR1 reads WNHNN; CDR2 reads SYGVQD (reference sequence). This CDR3 has 14 residues. The CDR3 coding sequence is TGCGCCAGCAGTGAGGGGACAGCCACCGGGGAGCTGTTTTTT. Its translation is CASSEGTATGELFF.

The chain uses TRBV4-3 and TRBJ1-5; 8 positions agree with TRBD1. The CDR3 contains 14 residues. Per germline, CDR1 LGHNA and CDR2 YSLEER. J lost 6 bases, V lost 6 bases, and 7 bases had no gene match. The CDR3 loop reads CASRDRGLGQPQHF. DNA of the CDR3: TGCGCCAGCAGAGACAGGGGTTTAGGTCAGCCCCAGCATTTT.

V usage is TRBV14 and J usage is TRBJ2-3, with unresolved D. The CDR3 runs to 16 residues. Deletions cut 2 bases from V and 0 bases from J, with 12 bases between. Per the germline V gene, CDR1 is SGHDN and CDR2 is FVKESK. The CDR3 spells CASSQFRSFSTDTQYF. In DNA, the CDR3 is TGTGCCAGCAGCCAATTTCGGTCTTTTAGCACAGATACGCAGTATTTT. Full variable domain (missing parts from reference TRBV14 and TRBJ2-3): EAGVTQFPSHSVIEKGQTVTLRCDPISGHDNLYWYRRVMGKEIKFLLHFVKESKQDESGMPNNRFLAERTGGTYSTLKVQPAELEDSGVYFCASSQFRSFSTDTQYFGPGTRLTVL.

CDR3 nucleotide sequence: TGTGCCAGCAGCTTAGGGTTGGCCTACGAGCAGTACTTC. It translates to CASSLGLAYEQYF. The V call is TRBV7-9, the J call TRBJ2-7; unclear D gene. This CDR3 contains 13 residues. The germline V gene encodes CDR1 SEHNR and CDR2 FQNEAQ (reference sequence). The V gene lost 1 base and the J gene lost 2 bases, with 6 bases spanning the gap.

The chain couples TRBV6-1 to TRBJ2-3, with 7 bases identical to TRBD2. J gave up 0 bases and V 8 bases, and 8 bases lay outside the gene matches. CDR3 length: 15 residues. CDR1 is MNHNS, CDR2 SASEGT, per germline. The CDR3 bases are TGTGCCAGCTTAAAAAGCGGGGCTAGCACAGATACGCAGTATTTT. Its protein product is CASLKSGASTDTQYF.

This clone was detected once. This chain connects TRBV7-9 to TRBJ1-2; D unresolved. V was pared by 1 base and J by 7 bases, with 7 bases between. Germline V gives CDR1 SEHNR, CDR2 FQNEAQ (reference sequence). CDR3 length: 12 residues. CDR3 sequence (DNA): TGTGCCAGCAGCTTAGTGGCTGCTGGCTACACCTTC. This sequence encodes CASSLVAAGYTF.

This clone was seen once. In DNA, the CDR3 is TGTGCCAGCAGCCTGACCGTGGGTCAGCCCCAGCATTTT. Its translation: CASSLTVGQPQHF. The chain employs TRBV7-9 and TRBJ1-5; D gene uncertain. The CDR3 has 13 residues. Germline-derived CDR1 and CDR2 are SEHNR and FQNEAQ (reference sequence). Trimming pared 5 bases from V and 6 bases from J, leaving 11 bases between.

This chain links TRBV2 with TRBJ1-3; 11 nucleotides agree with TRBD1. Germline CDR1 SNHLY, CDR2 FYNNEI. The CDR3 consists of 15 residues. V shed 8 bases, J shed 7 bases, and the junction held 10 bases outside the gene matches. DNA of the CDR3: TGTGCCAGCGGTCGGGACAGGGGGTTTATGAACACCATATATTTT. Its translation: CASGRDRGFMNTIYF.

V usage is TRBV7-2 and J usage is TRBJ2-3, with 7 bases matching TRBD2. The CDR3 totals 16 residues. Germline V lookup: CDR1 SGHTA, CDR2 FQGNSA. J was trimmed by 3 bases and V by 0 bases; bases with no gene match: 6. For the CDR3, the DNA is TGTGCCAGCAGCTTAGCGGGAGGGCCAGCTACAGATACGCAGTATTTT. Translating gives CASSLAGGPATDTQYF.

The chain carries TRBV7-9 and TRBJ2-1, with TRBD2 matching over 7 bases. The CDR3 is made up of 15 amino acids. Germline V CDR1 and CDR2: SEHNR, FQNEAQ (reference sequence). Unmatched junction bases numbered 14, after V lost 5 bases and J lost 10 bases. The CDR3 protein is CASSSSESGVYEQFF. CDR3 nucleotides: TGTGCCAGCAGCAGTAGCGAGAGCGGGGTTTACGAGCAGTTCTTC.

The DNA for the CDR3 is TGTGCCAGCAGCTCGAGGAACCACGGGAGTAGCGCAGATACGCAGTATTTT. It codes for CASSSRNHGSSADTQYF. This rearrangement joins TRBV5-4 to TRBJ2-3; D possibly corresponds to TRBD2 (6 bases). This CDR3 is 17 amino acids long. The ends were cut back, 3 bases at V and 4 bases at J, with 21 bases in the middle. Germline values: CDR1 SGHNT, CDR2 YYREEE (reference sequence). Drawing the rest from reference TRBV5-4 and TRBJ2-3, the complete variable domain is ETGVTQSPTHLIKTRGQQVTLRCSSQSGHNTVSWYQQALGQGPQFIFQYYREEENGRGNFPPRFSGLQFPNYSSELNVNALELDDSALYLCASSSRNHGSSADTQYFGPGTRLTVL.

J is TRBJ1-2 and V is TRBV6-6; the D gene is possibly TRBD1 (6 bases). V was cut by 0 bases and J by 7 bases, with 15 bases left in between. Germline loops: CDR1 MNHNY, CDR2 SVGAGI (reference sequence). This CDR3 is built from 15 residues. The CDR3 spells CASSYSGGASRGYTF. In nucleotides, the CDR3 is TGTGCCAGCAGTTACTCGGGGGGGGCGTCCCGTGGCTACACCTTC.

The chain uses TRBV7-9 and TRBJ2-7; D remains unclear. The CDR3 length is 13 residues. Germline CDR1 and CDR2: SEHNR and FQNEAQ (reference sequence). V dropped 2 bases and J dropped 4 bases, with 9 bases sitting between them. CDR3 loop: CASSLTPLYEQYF. In DNA form, the CDR3 reads TGTGCCAGCAGCTTAACCCCCTTGTACGAGCAGTACTTC.

The chain has TRBV7-3 and TRBJ2-1; D remains unclear. Trimming stripped 5 bases from V and 0 bases from J, with 11 bases between. The CDR3 is 15 amino acids. Germline assignment: CDR1 SGHTA and CDR2 FQGTGA. CDR3 region: CASSPNLISYNEQFF. The CDR3 coding sequence is TGTGCCAGCAGCCCAAACCTAATCTCCTACAATGAGCAGTTCTTC.

The chain combines TRBV6-6 with TRBJ1-1; perhaps TRBD1 as D (6 bases). Germline V CDR1 and CDR2: MNHNY, SVGAGI (reference sequence). V was trimmed by 7 bases and J by 4 bases, leaving 10 bases between them. The CDR3 consists of 12 residues. The CDR3, as DNA: TGTGCCAGCAAAACGGGGGCCACTGAAGCTTTCTTT. Translation gives CASKTGATEAFF.

The V call is TRBV5-1, the J call TRBJ1-1; perhaps TRBD1 as D (6 bases). This CDR3 spans 15 amino acids. V was cut by 1 base and J by 1 base, with 11 bases left in between. The germline V gene has CDR1 SGHRS and CDR2 YFSETQ. CDR3 sequence: CASSLWGLPNTEAFF. For the CDR3, the DNA is TGCGCCAGCAGCTTGTGGGGGCTCCCGAACACTGAAGCTTTCTTT.